Included here is one TCR beta chain sequence, with context. The data were taken from a study of blood T cell repertoires in COVID-19. Study context: Samples came from the United States, Italy and Spain, spanning acute and convalescent COVID-19. From T cells, B-cell-depleted T cells, or PBMCs came the material, which was cDNA or gDNA.

The CDR3 extends over 14 amino acids. CDR1 is SGDLS, CDR2 YYNGEE, per germline. The ends lost 0 bases at V and 8 bases at J; junction bases unmatched: 4. Authors' analysis steps: It was from reference gene primer amplification that nucleated cell counts were estimated. Clones were sequenced by immunoSEQ multiplex PCR, and TCRdb holds only the in-frame ones, with some missing. The V and J calls and clone size come from that table; D and trimming were worked out from the DNA. The sample lists 200,000 to 300,000 clones, 80% to 85% occurring once. This sequence was found in a woman aged 60 to 75 with active or convalescent COVID-19. The chain combines TRBV9 with TRBJ2-5; 10 bases match TRBD2. Sequenced sample: peripheral blood. CDR3 bases: TGTGCCAGCAGCGTAGGCCTAGCGGGGGATACCCAGTACTTC. Residues: CASSVGLAGDTQYF.